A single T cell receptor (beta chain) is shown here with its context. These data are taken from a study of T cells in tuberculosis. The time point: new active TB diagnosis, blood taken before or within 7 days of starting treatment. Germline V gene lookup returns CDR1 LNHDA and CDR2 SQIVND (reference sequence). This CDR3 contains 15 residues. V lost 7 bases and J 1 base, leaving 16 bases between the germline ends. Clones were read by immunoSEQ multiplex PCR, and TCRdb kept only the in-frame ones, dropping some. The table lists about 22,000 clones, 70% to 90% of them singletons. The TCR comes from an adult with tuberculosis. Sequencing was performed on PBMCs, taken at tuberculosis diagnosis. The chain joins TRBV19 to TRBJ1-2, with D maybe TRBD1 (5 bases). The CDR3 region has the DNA TGTGCCAGTACCCCGGGGGGGAGGAGTAACTATGGCTACACCTTC. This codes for CASTPGGRSNYGYTF.